This entry is about one T cell receptor beta chain. CDR3 length: 13 amino acids. The V end was cut by 0 bases, the J end by 11 bases, with 11 bases between. CDR1 and CDR2 from the germline V gene are LGHNA and YNFKEQ. The sample is drawn from a study of blood T cell repertoires in COVID-19. Study summary: Sample material is recorded as cDNA or gDNA derived from T cells, B-cell-depleted T cells, or PBMCs.

Per the study methods: Amplification from reference gene primers served as the basis for estimated nucleated cell counts. Using immunoSEQ multiplex PCR, the repertoire was profiled, and TCRdb retains in-frame clones only, with some absent. The V and J calls and the clone size are those of that table, but D and trimming were determined from the DNA. Here the sample spans some 230,000 clones, more than 75% being singletons. The sequenced material came from peripheral blood. This TCR came from a woman of 80 years or more with COVID-19, enrolled during active disease. The V gene is TRBV4-2, the J gene TRBJ1-5; D call uncertain. The CDR3 nucleotides are TGTGCCAGCAGCCAAGAAACGCGGGAGTCCCAGCATTTT. This encodes CASSQETRESQHF.